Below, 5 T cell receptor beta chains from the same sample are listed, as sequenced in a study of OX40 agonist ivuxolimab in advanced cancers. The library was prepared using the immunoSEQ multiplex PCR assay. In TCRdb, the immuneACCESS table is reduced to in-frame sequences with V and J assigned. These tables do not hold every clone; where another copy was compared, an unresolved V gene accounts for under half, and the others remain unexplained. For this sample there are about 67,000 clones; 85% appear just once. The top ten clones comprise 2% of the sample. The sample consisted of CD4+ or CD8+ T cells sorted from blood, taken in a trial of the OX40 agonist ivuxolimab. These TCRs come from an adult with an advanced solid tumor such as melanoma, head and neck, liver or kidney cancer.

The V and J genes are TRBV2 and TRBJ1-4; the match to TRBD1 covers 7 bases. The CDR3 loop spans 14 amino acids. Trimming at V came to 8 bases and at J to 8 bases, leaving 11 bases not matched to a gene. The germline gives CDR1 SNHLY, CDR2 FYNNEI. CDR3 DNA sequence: TGTGCCAGCTGCCGACAGGGCGGGGGAGAAAAACTGTTTTTT. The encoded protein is CASCRQGGGEKLFF.

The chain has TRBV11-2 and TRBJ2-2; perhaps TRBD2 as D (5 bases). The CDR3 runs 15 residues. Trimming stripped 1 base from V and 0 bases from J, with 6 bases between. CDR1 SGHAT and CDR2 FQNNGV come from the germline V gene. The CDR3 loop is CASSLGGANTGELFF. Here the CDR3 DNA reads TGTGCCAGCAGCTTAGGGGGAGCGAACACCGGGGAGCTGTTTTTT.

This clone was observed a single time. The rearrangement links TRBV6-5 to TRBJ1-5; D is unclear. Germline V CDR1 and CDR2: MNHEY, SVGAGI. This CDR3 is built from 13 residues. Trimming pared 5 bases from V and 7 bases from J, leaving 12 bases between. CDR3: CASSETLGQPQHF. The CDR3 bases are TGTGCCAGCAGTGAAACTCTGGGACAGCCCCAGCATTTT.

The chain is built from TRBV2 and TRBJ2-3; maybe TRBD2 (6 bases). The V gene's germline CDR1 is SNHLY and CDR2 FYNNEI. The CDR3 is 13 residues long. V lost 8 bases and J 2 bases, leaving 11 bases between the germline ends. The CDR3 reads CASGAGYTDTQYF. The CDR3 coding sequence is TGTGCCAGCGGGGCGGGGTACACAGATACGCAGTATTTT.

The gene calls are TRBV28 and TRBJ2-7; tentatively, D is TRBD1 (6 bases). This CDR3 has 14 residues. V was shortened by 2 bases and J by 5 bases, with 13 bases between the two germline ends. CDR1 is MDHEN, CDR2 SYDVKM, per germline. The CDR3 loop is CASSLGGRVNEQYF. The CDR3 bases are TGTGCCAGCAGTTTAGGGGGCAGGGTGAACGAGCAGTACTTC.